This T cell receptor (beta chain) derives from a study of spatial heterogeneity in lung cancer. Overall study context: The 65 or so donors had untreated early-stage non-small cell lung cancer.

Time point noted: blood at routine non-recurrence follow-up after resection. This clonotype was seen only a few times. CDR1 and CDR2 (germline): MNHNS, SASEGT. Between the trimmed V and J ends, which lost 3 bases and 5 bases, there was a span of 16 bases. The CDR3 spans 16 residues. TCRdb redid the calling of the 5' RACE reads with MiXCR, one entry per CDR3 protein. The data show 50,000 or so distinct CDR3 sequences, about 11% seen once. The chain employs TRBV6-1 and TRBJ1-4; D is perhaps TRBD1 (5 bases). This receptor was identified in a male donor with early-stage non-small cell lung cancer. The material was PBMCs, obtained at follow-up. The CDR3 region has the DNA TGTGCCAGCAGTGATAATTTCGGGGACCTAAATGAAAAACTGTTTTTT. It is translated as CASSDNFGDLNEKLFF.